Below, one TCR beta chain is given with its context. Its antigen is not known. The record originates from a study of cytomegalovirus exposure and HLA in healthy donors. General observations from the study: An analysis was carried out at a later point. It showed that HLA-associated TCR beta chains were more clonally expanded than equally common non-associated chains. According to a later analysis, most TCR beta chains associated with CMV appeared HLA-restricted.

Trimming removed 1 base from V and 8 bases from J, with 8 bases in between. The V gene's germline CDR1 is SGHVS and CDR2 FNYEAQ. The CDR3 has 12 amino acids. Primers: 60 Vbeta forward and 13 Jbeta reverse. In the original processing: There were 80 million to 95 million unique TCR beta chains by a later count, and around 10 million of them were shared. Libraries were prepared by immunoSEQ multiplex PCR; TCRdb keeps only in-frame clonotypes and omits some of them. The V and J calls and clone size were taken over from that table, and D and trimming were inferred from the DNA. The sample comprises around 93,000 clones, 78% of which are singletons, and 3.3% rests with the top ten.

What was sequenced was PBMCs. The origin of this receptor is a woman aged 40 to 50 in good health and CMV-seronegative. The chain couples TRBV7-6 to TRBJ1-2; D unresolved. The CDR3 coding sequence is TGTGCCAGCAGCTTAGTTGGTGGCGGCTACACCTTC. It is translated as CASSLVGGGYTF.